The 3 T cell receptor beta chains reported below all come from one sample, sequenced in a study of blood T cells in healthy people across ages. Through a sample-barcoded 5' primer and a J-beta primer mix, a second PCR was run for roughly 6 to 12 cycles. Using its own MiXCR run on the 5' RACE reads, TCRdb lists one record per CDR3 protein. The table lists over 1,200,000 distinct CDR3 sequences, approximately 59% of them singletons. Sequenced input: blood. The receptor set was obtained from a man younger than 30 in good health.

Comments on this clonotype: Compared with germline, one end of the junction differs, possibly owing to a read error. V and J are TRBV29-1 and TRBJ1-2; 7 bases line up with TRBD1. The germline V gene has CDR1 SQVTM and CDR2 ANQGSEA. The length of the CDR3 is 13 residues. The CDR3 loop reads CGVGRGRKDGYTF. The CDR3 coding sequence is TGCGGCGTGGGAAGGGGGCGCAAGGATGGCTACACCTTC.

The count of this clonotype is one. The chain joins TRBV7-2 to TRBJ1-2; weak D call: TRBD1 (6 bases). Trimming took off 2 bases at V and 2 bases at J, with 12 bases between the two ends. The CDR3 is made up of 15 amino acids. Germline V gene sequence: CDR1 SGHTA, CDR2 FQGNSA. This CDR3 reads CASSLPTGRNYGYTF. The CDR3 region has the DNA TGTGCCAGCAGCTTACCGACAGGACGGAACTATGGCTACACCTTC.

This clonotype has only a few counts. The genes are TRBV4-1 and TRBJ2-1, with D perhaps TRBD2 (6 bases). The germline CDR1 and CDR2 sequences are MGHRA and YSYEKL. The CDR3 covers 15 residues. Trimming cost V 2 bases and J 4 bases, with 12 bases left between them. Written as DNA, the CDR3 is TGCGCCAGCAGCCAAAGTGCAGGGACTTACAATGAGCAGTTCTTC. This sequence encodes CASSQSAGTYNEQFF.